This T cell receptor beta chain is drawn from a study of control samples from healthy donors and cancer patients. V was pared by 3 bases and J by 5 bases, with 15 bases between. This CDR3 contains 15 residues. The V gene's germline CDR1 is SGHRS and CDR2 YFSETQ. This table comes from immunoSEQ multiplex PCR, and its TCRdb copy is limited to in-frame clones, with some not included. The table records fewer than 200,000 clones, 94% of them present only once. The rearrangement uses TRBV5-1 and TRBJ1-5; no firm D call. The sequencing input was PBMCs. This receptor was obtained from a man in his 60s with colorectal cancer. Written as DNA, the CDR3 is TGCGCCAGCAGCTGGGAGGGCCAGCGGGATCAGCCCCAGCATTTT. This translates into CASSWEGQRDQPQHF.